The 30 T cell receptor beta chains reported below all come from one sample, sequenced in a study of vaccination and CD4 T cells after COVID-19. The time point: late sampling 161 to 241 days after vaccination in a few convalescent patients. Treatment described: roughly nine-day PBMC culture with coronavirus spike peptide pools or control peptides (ViraFEST assay). Cultured CD4+ T cell DNA was sequenced using the Oncomine TCR Beta short-read assay. TCRdb processed the PCR reads anew with MiXCR; each CDR3 protein has one entry. The table lists more than 20,000 distinct CDR3 sequences, around 42% of them singletons, with approximately 4% in the top ten. Their antigen targets remain unknown. The material was CD4+ T cells from blood, cultured in vitro, obtained about 7 months after SARS-CoV-2 vaccination. The receptors shown here come from a human donor who had recovered from COVID-19.

The chain is built from TRBV7-9 and TRBJ1-1, with a possible D match to TRBD1 (5 bases). Germline values: CDR1 SEHNR, CDR2 FQNEAQ (reference sequence). V lost 5 bases, J lost 2 bases, and 12 bases lay in between. The CDR3 consists of 14 residues. In nucleotides, the CDR3 is TGTGCCAGCAGCCCCCGGGGCGGTAACACTGAAGCTTTCTTT. Its translation is CASSPRGGNTEAFF. The complete variable domain, with remaining parts taken from reference TRBV7-9 and TRBJ1-1, reads DTGVSQNPRHKITKRGQNVTFRCDPISEHNRLYWYRQTLGQGPEFLTYFQNEAQLEKSRLLSDRFSAERPKGSFSTLEIQRTEQGDSAMYLCASSPRGGNTEAFFGQGTRLTVV.

The chain recombines TRBV20-1 with TRBJ2-1; 7 positions match TRBD1. The CDR3 has 13 residues. Germline V gene sequence: CDR1 DFQATT, CDR2 SNEGSKA (reference sequence). V lost 4 bases to trimming and J lost 2 bases; unmatched junction nucleotides: 2. CDR3 nucleotides: TGCAGTGCTACCGGGACAGCCTACAATGAGCAGTTCTTC. Protein: CSATGTAYNEQFF.

The chain recombines TRBV7-9 with TRBJ2-1, with 7 bases fitting TRBD1. After removal of 6 bases from V and 9 bases from J, the junction contained 8 bases not matched to a gene. Looked up from germline, CDR1 is SEHNR and CDR2 is FQNEAQ (reference sequence). The CDR3 has 13 residues. Here the CDR3 reads CASRGTGAGEQFF. The CDR3 DNA sequence: TGTGCCAGCAGGGGCACAGGGGCAGGTGAGCAGTTCTTC. The variable domain in full, completed from reference TRBV7-9 and TRBJ2-1, reads DTGVSQNPRHKITKRGQNVTFRCDPISEHNRLYWYRQTLGQGPEFLTYFQNEAQLEKSRLLSDRFSAERPKGSFSTLEIQRTEQGDSAMYLCASRGTGAGEQFFGPGTRLTVL.

Notes on this clonotype: The junction differs from germline at one of its ends, possibly a read error. The rearrangement joins TRBV5-1 to TRBJ2-5, with a weak D call TRBD1 (7 bases). CDR1 is SGHRS and CDR2 is YFSETQ in the germline V gene. There are 15 residues in the CDR3. The CDR3 region is CVSSWQGVGGETQYF. In DNA, the CDR3 is TGCGTCAGCAGCTGGCAGGGGGTGGGAGGCGAGACCCAGTACTTC.

V usage is TRBV4-2 and J usage is TRBJ2-3, with D possibly being TRBD2 (6 bases). V was clipped by 1 base and J by 2 bases, with 10 bases between them. The CDR3 is made up of 15 amino acids. CDR1 LGHNA and CDR2 YNFKEQ come from the germline V gene. Written as DNA, the CDR3 is TGTGCCAGCAGCCAAGTCGGGGGATTCACAGATACGCAGTATTTT. This translates into CASSQVGGFTDTQYF.

The chain uses TRBV20-1 and TRBJ2-5; 9 nucleotides match TRBD1. Losses at the gene ends were 3 bases for V and 1 base for J; bases not matched to a gene: 3. CDR3 length equals 14 residues. The germline V gene has CDR1 DFQATT and CDR2 SNEGSKA (reference sequence). CDR3 region: CSASGTGPQETQYF. The CDR3 DNA is TGCAGTGCTAGCGGGACAGGGCCCCAAGAGACCCAGTACTTC.

On this clonotype: The junction does not match germline at one end; this may be a read error. The chain recombines TRBV7-8 with TRBJ1-2, with no clear D. Looked up from germline, CDR1 is SGHVS and CDR2 is FQNEAQ. The CDR3 is 13 amino acids. The CDR3 DNA reads TGTGCCGGCAGCTTCGAACGGCCTTATGGCTACACCTTC. Residues: CAGSFERPYGYTF. The whole variable domain, filled in from reference TRBV7-8 and TRBJ1-2, reads GAGVSQSPRYKVAKRGQDVALRCDPISGHVSLFWYQQALGQGPEFLTYFQNEAQLDKSGLPSDRFFAERPEGSVSTLKIQRTQQEDSAVYLCAGSFERPYGYTFGSGTRLTVV.

The J gene is TRBJ2-1, the V gene TRBV6-1; no definite D call. Deletions cut 3 bases from V and 5 bases from J, with 8 bases between. Germline CDR1 and CDR2: MNHNS and SASEGT. The CDR3 is 13 amino acids. Written as DNA, the CDR3 is TGTGCCAGCAGTGACGGCTGGAACAATGAGCAGTTCTTC. Translating it yields CASSDGWNNEQFF.

This sequence joins TRBV28 and TRBJ2-7, with 7 bases aligning to TRBD1. CDR1 is MDHEN, CDR2 SYDVKM, per germline. The CDR3 length is 15 residues. J was trimmed by 0 bases and V by 4 bases; bases with no gene match: 6. The CDR3 reads CASSSLTGSSYEQYF. CDR3 bases: TGTGCCAGCAGTTCTTTGACAGGGTCCTCCTACGAGCAGTACTTC. Using reference TRBV28 and TRBJ2-7 for the parts outside the CDR3, the full variable domain is DVKVTQSSRYLVKRTGEKVFLECVQDMDHENMFWYRQDPGLGLRLIYFSYDVKMKEKGDIPEGYSVSREKKERFSLILESASTNQTSMYLCASSSLTGSSYEQYFGPGTRLTVT.

The chain is built from TRBV20-1 and TRBJ2-1; 9 nucleotides match TRBD1. Per germline, CDR1 DFQATT and CDR2 SNEGSKA (reference sequence). CDR3 size: 15 residues. The trim removed 7 bases at V and 5 bases at J, leaving 12 bases unmatched. The CDR3: CSEKYLDRGHNEQFF. For the CDR3, the DNA is TGCAGTGAAAAGTACCTGGACAGGGGTCACAATGAGCAGTTCTTC.

The chain is built from TRBV19 and TRBJ2-7, with TRBD1 identical over 7 bases. This CDR3 contains 15 residues. CDR1 is LNHDA, CDR2 SQIVND, per germline (reference sequence). After removal of 4 bases from V and 0 bases from J, the junction contained 6 bases not matched to a gene. This chain's CDR3 is CASSTTGTVSYEQYF. CDR3 DNA: TGTGCCAGTAGTACCACCGGGACAGTCTCCTACGAGCAGTACTTC.

The rearrangement uses TRBV20-1 and TRBJ2-5; D remains ambiguous. Trimming removed 0 bases at V and 6 bases at J, with 14 bases between. Germline V gene sequence: CDR1 DFQATT, CDR2 SNEGSKA (reference sequence). The CDR3 is 14 residues long. DNA for the CDR3: TGCAGTGCTAGAGAGGACGGGTCCGTGCAGACCCAGTACTTC. This codes for CSAREDGSVQTQYF.

In this sample, this clonotype turned up a few times. V usage is TRBV20-1 and J usage is TRBJ1-6, with 12 bases fitting TRBD1. Germline CDR1 DFQATT, CDR2 SNEGSKA (reference sequence). CDR3 length equals 21 residues. V shed 5 bases and J 7 bases; nucleotides not matched to a gene: 24. In nucleotides, the CDR3 is TGCAGTGCTGAGTCCCGGGACAGGGGGCGAAGCGGTGGTGCGTGGAATTCACCCCTCCACTTT. It translates to CSAESRDRGRSGGAWNSPLHF.

The chain couples TRBV6-5 to TRBJ2-1; 8 nucleotides agree with TRBD2. The V segment lost 0 bases and the J segment 3 bases; nucleotides outside the gene matches: 7. Looked up from germline, CDR1 is MNHEY and CDR2 is SVGAGI. CDR3 length: 17 residues. The DNA for the CDR3 is TGTGCCAGCAGTTACTCTGCGGGGCGGGGGGTCTACAATGAGCAGTTCTTC. Amino acid sequence: CASSYSAGRGVYNEQFF.

About this clonotype itself: At one end the junction does not follow the germline gene, possibly because of a read error. This chain uses TRBV5-1 with TRBJ2-7, with TRBD2 identical over 10 bases. Germline CDR1 SGHRS, CDR2 YFSETQ. The CDR3 is made up of 14 amino acids. The CDR3, as DNA: TGCGCCTGCAGCTCCCACACTAGCGGGACCCCTCAGTACTTC. Its protein product is CACSSHTSGTPQYF. Using reference TRBV5-1 and TRBJ2-7 for the parts outside the CDR3, the full variable domain is KAGVTQTPRYLIKTRGQQVTLSCSPISGHRSVSWYQQTPGQGLQFLFEYFSETQRNKGNFPGRFSGRQFSNSRSEMNVSTLELGDSALYLCACSSHTSGTPQYFGPGTRLTVT.

This clonotype has just a few counts. The chain uses TRBV7-6 and TRBJ2-2, with 7 positions matching TRBD2. From germline, CDR1 is SGHVS and CDR2 FNYEAQ. V was pared by 4 bases and J by 6 bases, with 5 bases of the junction left unmatched. The CDR3 contains 14 residues. The CDR3 sequence is CASSSGLGAGELFF. The CDR3 DNA is TGTGCCAGCAGCTCAGGACTAGGGGCCGGGGAGCTGTTTTTT. Variable domain in full (rest from reference TRBV7-6 and TRBJ2-2): GAGVSQSPRYKVTKRGQDVALRCDPISGHVSLYWYRQALGQGPEFLTYFNYEAQQDKSGLPNDRFSAERPEGSISTLTIQRTEQRDSAMYRCASSSGLGAGELFFGEGSRLTVL.

Sample share makes this clonotype medium-sized (0.01 to 0.1%). The chain joins TRBV20-1 to TRBJ2-7; D is perhaps TRBD2 (7 bases). V lost 6 bases, J lost 6 bases, and 15 bases lay in between. This CDR3 is 12 amino acids long. CDR1 and CDR2 from the germline V gene are DFQATT and SNEGSKA (reference sequence). CDR3 nucleotide sequence: TGCAGTGCCGTGAGGGGGGGTCTCGAGCAGTACTTC. This codes for CSAVRGGLEQYF.

This clonotype was found a few times. CDR3 loop: CASSSRPYEQYF. CDR3 sequence (DNA): TGTGCCAGCAGTTCCAGGCCCTACGAGCAGTACTTC. The J gene is TRBJ2-7, the V gene TRBV27; D is unresolved. Germline V gives CDR1 MNHEY, CDR2 SMNVEV (reference sequence). There are 12 residues in the CDR3. V lost 4 bases and J lost 2, with 6 bases in between.

This chain uses TRBV2 with TRBJ2-5, with D unresolved. CDR1 is SNHLY and CDR2 is FYNNEI in the germline V gene. The CDR3 is 13 amino acids. Trimming cost V 2 bases and J 1 base, with 5 bases left between them. CDR3 nucleotide sequence: TGTGCCAGCAGTGAACTCGGCCAAGAGACCCAGTACTTC. Translated, it gives CASSELGQETQYF. Filled out from reference TRBV2 and TRBJ2-5, the complete variable domain reads EPEVTQTPSHQVTQMGQEVILRCVPISNHLYFYWYRQILGQKVEFLVSFYNNEISEKSEIFDDQFSVERPDGSNFTLKIRSTKLEDSAMYFCASSELGQETQYFGPGTRLLVL.

The V and J genes are TRBV20-1 and TRBJ2-1, with D maybe TRBD2 (6 bases). Trimming removed 1 base at V and 0 bases at J, with 10 bases between. The CDR3 covers 15 residues. The germline CDR1 and CDR2 sequences are DFQATT and SNEGSKA (reference sequence). CDR3 DNA: TGCAGTGCTAGAGCTGAGCGGGCCTCCTACAATGAGCAGTTCTTC. Translated: CSARAERASYNEQFF.

This CDR3 reads CASSSDRGNYGYTF. The CDR3 coding sequence is TGCGCCAGCAGCTCCGACAGGGGAAACTATGGCTACACCTTC. V and J are TRBV5-1 and TRBJ1-2; 8 positions match TRBD1. The CDR3 is 14 residues long. CDR1 and CDR2 (germline): SGHRS, YFSETQ. V shed 3 bases and J 2 bases; nucleotides not matched to a gene: 3.

There are a few counts of this clonotype. CDR3 nucleotide sequence: TGCAGTGCTAGTGGGACAGGTGATAACTACGAGCAGTACTTC. Amino acids: CSASGTGDNYEQYF. The chain links TRBV20-1 to TRBJ2-7, with TRBD1 identical over 8 bases. CDR3 length equals 14 residues. Trimming at V came to 3 bases and at J to 3 bases, leaving 7 bases not matched to a gene. CDR1 is DFQATT, CDR2 SNEGSKA, per germline (reference sequence).

This chain links TRBV7-8 with TRBJ1-1, with D perhaps matching TRBD1 (5 bases). Looked up from germline, CDR1 is SGHVS and CDR2 is FQNEAQ. Trimming removed 7 bases at V and 4 bases at J, with 16 bases between. This CDR3 is built from 14 residues. Written as DNA, the CDR3 is TGTGCCAGCACCAAAGGGGAGTCGAGCACTGAAGCTTTCTTT. It is translated as CASTKGESSTEAFF.

The chain links TRBV20-1 to TRBJ1-5; D not certain. V lost 3 bases to trimming and J lost 2 bases, with 14 bases between them. Germline CDR1 is DFQATT and CDR2 is SNEGSKA (reference sequence). The CDR3 totals 15 residues. CDR3 amino acids: CSASPYRDGNQPQHF. The CDR3 bases are TGCAGTGCTAGTCCTTATCGAGATGGCAATCAGCCCCAGCATTTT.

The chain joins TRBV4-1 to TRBJ2-3; D might be TRBD2 (5 bases). V was shortened by 3 bases and J by 5 bases, with 9 bases between the two germline ends. Germline values: CDR1 MGHRA, CDR2 YSYEKL. The CDR3 spans 13 residues. CDR3 residues: CASSQSEGDTQYF. The DNA for the CDR3 is TGCGCCAGCAGCCAGAGCGAGGGAGATACGCAGTATTTT.

The CDR3 region has the DNA TGCAGTGCTGCCGGGATAGACAATCAGCCCCAGCATTTT. Translated: CSAAGIDNQPQHF. The chain carries TRBV20-1 and TRBJ1-5, with D unresolved. This CDR3 spans 13 amino acids. V dropped 5 bases and J dropped 3 bases, with 11 bases sitting between them. The germline gives CDR1 DFQATT, CDR2 SNEGSKA (reference sequence).

The V call is TRBV19, the J call TRBJ2-7; D is undetermined. The CDR3 totals 14 residues. V shed 5 bases and J shed 1 base, with 12 bases lying between them. The germline gives CDR1 LNHDA, CDR2 SQIVND (reference sequence). The CDR3 DNA sequence: TGTGCCAGTAGTGTACAGACCACATCCTACGAGCAGTACTTC. Residues: CASSVQTTSYEQYF. The full variable domain, completed using reference TRBV19 and TRBJ2-7, is DGGITQSPKYLFRKEGQNVTLSCEQNLNHDAMYWYRQDPGQGLRLIYYSQIVNDFQKGDIAEGYSVSREKKESFPLTVTSAQKNPTAFYLCASSVQTTSYEQYFGPGTRLTVT.

This chain connects TRBV4-1 to TRBJ2-7; either TRBD1 or TRBD2 may supply D (5 bases each). Germline assignment: CDR1 MGHRA and CDR2 YSYEKL. The V and J ends lost 0 bases and 2 bases respectively, with 14 bases between them. The CDR3 has 16 amino acids. The CDR3 here is CASSQDPAGTTYEQYF. The CDR3 DNA follows: TGCGCCAGCAGCCAAGATCCGGCAGGGACCACCTACGAGCAGTACTTC.

The gene calls are TRBV5-8 and TRBJ2-1; D gene ambiguous. This CDR3 contains 14 residues. The germline V gene encodes CDR1 SGHTS and CDR2 YDEGEE. Between the trimmed V and J ends, which lost 4 bases and 12 bases, there was a span of 20 bases. The CDR3 spells CASSAYDLTLVQFF. Written as DNA, the CDR3 is TGTGCCAGCAGCGCGTATGACCTCACCTTAGTGCAGTTCTTC.

This clonotype was found a few times. The chain is built from TRBV24-1 and TRBJ2-3, with D perhaps matching TRBD2 (5 bases). The CDR3 loop spans 14 amino acids. V was pared by 9 bases and J by 0 bases, with 12 bases between. Germline V gene lookup returns CDR1 KGHDR and CDR2 SFDVKD. The CDR3 loop is CATAVGGSTDTQYF. CDR3 nucleotides: TGTGCCACCGCCGTCGGAGGTAGCACAGATACGCAGTATTTT.